This record covers a single TCR beta chain. This sample stems from a study of graft-versus-host responses after intestinal transplantation. Measured with immunoSEQ multiplex PCR; TCRdb has only the in-frame clones, and not every one. The table records about 29,000 clones, around nine tenths of them present only once. Germline values: CDR1 SGHVS, CDR2 FQNEAQ. The ends were cut back, 0 bases at V and 9 bases at J, with 15 bases in the middle. This CDR3 spans 15 amino acids. Source: PBMCs, taken around 62 weeks after intestinal transplantation. This clonotype originated in a human patient who received an intestinal transplant, so some T cells may come from the graft donor. This sequence joins TRBV7-8 and TRBJ2-1; the D is unclear. CDR3 DNA: TGTGCCAGCAGCTTAGCGCTCGATGCACAGACTGAGCAGTTCTTC. This codes for CASSLALDAQTEQFF.